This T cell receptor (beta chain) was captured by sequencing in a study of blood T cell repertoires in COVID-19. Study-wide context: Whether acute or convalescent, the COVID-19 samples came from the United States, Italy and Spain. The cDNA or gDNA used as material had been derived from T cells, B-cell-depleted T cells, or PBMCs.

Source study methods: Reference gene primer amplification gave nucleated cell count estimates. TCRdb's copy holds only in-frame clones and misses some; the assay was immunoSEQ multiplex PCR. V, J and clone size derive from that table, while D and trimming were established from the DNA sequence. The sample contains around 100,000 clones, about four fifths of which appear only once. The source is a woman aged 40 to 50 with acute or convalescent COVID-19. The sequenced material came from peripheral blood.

The CDR3 reads CASSMGRVQPQHF. CDR3 bases: TGTGCCAGTAGTATGGGCAGGGTGCAGCCCCAGCATTTT. This chain joins TRBV19 and TRBJ1-5; weak D call: TRBD1 (5 bases). This CDR3 spans 13 amino acids. Germline values: CDR1 LNHDA, CDR2 SQIVND (reference sequence). V lost 3 bases and J 7 bases, leaving 10 bases between the germline ends.